This T cell receptor beta chain was retrieved from a study of cytotoxic CD8 clonotypes in ibrutinib-treated CLL (dated by TCRdb to the early 2020s). For context, the study as a whole: The cohort had 11 relapsed/refractory and approximately 14 treatment-naive patients; under 18 were IGHV unmutated. Cryopreserved peripheral blood mononuclear cells were collected at three points: before therapy, at response, and at either sustained remission or disease progression. Responses were partial in some 24 patients and complete in 2; after median 68 months follow-up, about 14 stayed in remission and about 12 progressed. All remission and progressive disease samples were collected while patients were still receiving ibrutinib. Samples averaged roughly 260,000 productive templates and tens of thousands of productive rearrangements. Response samples were taken after a median of roughly eleven months on treatment, ranging from about 6 to 40 months. Of the 90 or so people in the trial, approximately 26 had longitudinal samples available.

Results and caveats for the whole study, not just this receptor: Baseline clonality exceeded that of age-matched healthy donors and correlated strongly with circulating CD8+ T-cell counts. Public clonotypes were rare and either shrank or stayed stable during treatment, and the rise in clonality at ibrutinib response reflected expansion of private clonotypes. Clonality rose at ibrutinib response, remained stable during sustained remission, and dropped back toward baseline at progression. Lymph node repertoires were not examined, and the timing of sampling was not matched between patients in sustained remission and those whose disease progressed.

For TCR beta library preparation, around 2.2 micrograms of genomic DNA was extracted from cryopreserved PBMCs. Longitudinal blood samples from CLL patients on ibrutinib monotherapy were analyzed using high-throughput TCR beta sequencing. The patients were enrolled in a single-center, open-label phase 2 trial of ibrutinib monotherapy. This clone was seen only a few times. This clone's antigen is unknown. Per-nucleotide qualities are absent, and no much larger clonotype sits a single base away. V was cut back by 3 bases and J by 0 bases, leaving a gap of 10 bases between them. There are 15 amino acids in the CDR3, from cysteine to phenylalanine inclusive. Only CDR3 DNA is held: 45 bases, read in frame from base 1. Per the germline V gene, SGHRS is the CDR1 and YFSETQ is the CDR2. Each clonotype received, on average, approximately 9.9x coverage in deep resolution sequencing performed on a MiSeq, where the target depth lay between 1 in 1 million and 1 in 200,000 T cells. The immunoSEQ hsTCRB Kit was used to generate the TCR beta libraries. Per the source publication's procedure: Data were analyzed with ImmunoSEQ Data Assistant and ImmunoSEQ Analyzer, with V, D and J genes assigned per IMGT definitions. Clonality was computed as one minus normalized Shannon entropy of productive rearrangement frequencies, ranging from 0 to 1. Public clonotype analysis was restricted to overrepresented clonotypes comprising at least 0.05% of each patient's repertoire. Thirteen age-matched healthy donor repertoires from immuneACCESS were used as controls for clonality. Entries here come from immuneACCESS through TCRdb and include only in-frame sequences with V and J called. Some clones fail to appear in such tables; in the studies checked, an unresolved V gene covers under half of the shortfall, and the cause of the remainder is unknown. The V and J calls and clone size come from that table; D and trimming were worked out from the DNA. The sample profile shows fewer than 400,000 clones; 60% to 80% of them were found once. The ten most abundant clones make up around 6.5% of the sample.

The sequence joins TRBV5-1 to TRBJ1-5; confidence is insufficient to name the D gene. The sequence was collected from a human donor with chronic lymphocytic leukemia. This sample comprised PBMCs, obtained after 36 months of ibrutinib treatment. For the CDR3, the sequence is CASSSLQNSNQPQHF. The DNA reads as follows: TGCGCCAGCAGCTCCTTACAGAATAGCAATCAGCCCCAGCATTTT. The entire variable domain, with the stretches around the CDR3 drawn from the reference TRBV5-1 and TRBJ1-5 proteins, is KAGVTQTPRYLIKTRGQQVTLSCSPISGHRSVSWYQQTPGQGLQFLFEYFSETQRNKGNFPGRFSGRQFSNSRSEMNVSTLELGDSALYLCASSSLQNSNQPQHFGDGTRLSIL.